A single sample gave rise to the 20 T cell receptor beta chains below, sequenced in a study of T cell repertoires in cytomegalovirus infection. One entry per CDR3 protein results from TCRdb running MiXCR on the reads. The sample holds some 180,000 distinct CDR3 sequences, about 18% seen once. Source material: CD8+ T cells from PBMCs. These receptors all stem from a human donor in good health (CMV status not recorded). Some clones in this sample may be carry-over from other donors' samples.

This clonotype turned up a few times. V gene TRBV7-8 combines with J gene TRBJ2-7, with 9 bases that match TRBD2. The CDR3 has 14 amino acids. Germline CDR1 reads SGHVS; CDR2 reads FQNEAQ. With V trimmed by 8 bases and J by 2 bases, 7 bases remained unmatched. The CDR3 region has the DNA TGTGCCAGCGTACGAACTAGCGGGCCCTACGAGCAGTACTTC. It yields the protein CASVRTSGPYEQYF.

This clonotype has only a few counts. V is TRBV5-1 and J is TRBJ1-1; 9 bases agree with TRBD1. Germline-derived CDR1 and CDR2 are SGHRS and YFSETQ. The length of the CDR3 is 17 residues. The J segment lost 0 bases and the V segment lost 2 bases, leaving 8 bases of the junction unmatched. CDR3 nucleotide sequence: TGCGCCAGCAGCTTTACAACAGGGGGCACCATGAACACTGAAGCTTTCTTT. It is translated as CASSFTTGGTMNTEAFF. Drawing the rest from reference TRBV5-1 and TRBJ1-1, the complete variable domain is KAGVTQTPRYLIKTRGQQVTLSCSPISGHRSVSWYQQTPGQGLQFLFEYFSETQRNKGNFPGRFSGRQFSNSRSEMNVSTLELGDSALYLCASSFTTGGTMNTEAFFGQGTRLTVV.

CDR3 coding DNA: TGCAGCGTTGATCTCGGGACAGGTCCCTACGAGCAGTACTTC. Amino acids: CSVDLGTGPYEQYF. The chain links TRBV29-1 to TRBJ2-7; TRBD1 matches 8 bases. V trimming: 3 bases; J trimming: 2 bases; junction bases outside the gene matches: 6. The CDR3 sequence is 14 residues long. Germline V CDR1 and CDR2: SQVTM, ANQGSEA.

V usage is TRBV10-3 and J usage is TRBJ2-7; D is unresolved. There are 10 residues in the CDR3. Trimming took off 9 bases at V and 7 bases at J, with 10 bases between the two ends. Germline CDR1 is ENHRY and CDR2 is SYGVKD. The chain's CDR3 is CAISGGEQYF. CDR3 coding DNA: TGTGCCATTTCTGGTGGAGAGCAGTACTTC.

This chain connects TRBV28 to TRBJ2-7; tentative D call: TRBD1 (5 bases). The CDR3 runs to 14 residues. Trimming pared 3 bases from V and 2 bases from J, leaving 11 bases between. Looked up from germline, CDR1 is MDHEN and CDR2 is SYDVKM. CDR3 loop: CASSLIGETYEQYF. In nucleotides, the CDR3 is TGTGCCAGCAGTTTGATAGGGGAAACCTACGAGCAGTACTTC.

The V call is TRBV7-9, the J call TRBJ2-3; D gene uncertain. This CDR3 region has 13 residues. The germline gives CDR1 SEHNR, CDR2 FQNEAQ (reference sequence). Between the trimmed V and J ends, which lost 5 bases and 2 bases, there was a span of 8 bases. The CDR3 coding sequence is TGTGCCAGCAGCGCGCACAACACAGATACGCAGTATTTT. It specifies CASSAHNTDTQYF.

This clonotype showed up just a few times. J is TRBJ2-1 and V is TRBV20-1; 11 positions agree with TRBD2. After removal of 7 bases from V and 3 bases from J, the junction contained 5 bases not matched to a gene. The CDR3 has 14 amino acids. Per germline, CDR1 DFQATT and CDR2 SNEGSKA (reference sequence). The CDR3 DNA reads as TGCAGTGTTCCGGGACTAGCGGACTACAATGAGCAGTTCTTC. Its protein product is CSVPGLADYNEQFF.

The table lists this clonotype with a few counts. The chain links TRBV6-2 or TRBV6-3 to TRBJ2-3, with a tentative D call TRBD1 (5 bases). The CDR3 contains 18 residues. The germline gives CDR1 MNHEY, CDR2 SVGEGT. Trimming shortened V by 6 bases and J by 0 bases, and 22 bases separated the two germline ends. CDR3 bases: TGTGCCAGCAGACCTCTAGTAAGGGTACAGGTTAGCACAGATACGCAGTATTTT. This codes for CASRPLVRVQVSTDTQYF.

The V and J genes are TRBV12-3 or TRBV12-4 and TRBJ1-4; tentative D call: TRBD1 (6 bases). Trimming shortened V by 7 bases and J by 2 bases, and 11 bases separated the two germline ends. CDR3 size: 14 residues. The CDR3 DNA sequence: TGTGCCAGCACCATAGGGGGTACTAATGAAAAACTGTTTTTT. Translating gives CASTIGGTNEKLFF.

The gene calls are TRBV12-3 or TRBV12-4 and TRBJ2-2, with D unclear. The CDR3 has 13 amino acids. Trimming shortened V by 10 bases and J by 4 bases, and 13 bases separated the two germline ends. CDR3 region: CAIVKVGTGELFF. The CDR3 DNA reads as TGTGCCATCGTCAAGGTCGGCACCGGGGAGCTGTTTTTT.

This sequence joins TRBV7-8 and TRBJ2-1; D call uncertain. Germline assignment: CDR1 SGHVS and CDR2 FQNEAQ. The CDR3 consists of 15 residues. Trimming left V 2 bases short and J 8 bases short, with 16 bases between. CDR3 nucleotides: TGTGCCAGCAGCTTACTAGGACCCCTGGGCGATGAGCAGTTCTTC. It yields the protein CASSLLGPLGDEQFF.

The rearrangement joins TRBV29-1 to TRBJ2-3; possible D gene TRBD1, 5 bases. The CDR3 spans 12 residues. The V gene lost 3 bases and the J gene lost 3 bases, with 7 bases spanning the gap. Germline V lookup: CDR1 SQVTM, CDR2 ANQGSEA. For the CDR3, the DNA is TGCAGCGTTGATCAGGGTACAGATACGCAGTATTTT. Residues: CSVDQGTDTQYF.

This clonotype was seen at least ten times. This chain links TRBV12-3 or TRBV12-4 with TRBJ2-7, with D maybe TRBD1 (5 bases). V lost 7 bases and J 2 bases, leaving 15 bases between the germline ends. CDR3 size: 14 residues. The CDR3, as DNA: TGTGCCAGCACCCAACGGGCCAGGGCCTACGAGCAGTACTTC. Translated: CASTQRARAYEQYF.

This clonotype has only a few counts. The V gene is TRBV6-5, the J gene TRBJ1-4; 8 positions match TRBD1. This CDR3 comprises 15 residues. The trim removed 7 bases at V and 7 bases at J, leaving 11 bases unmatched. Germline loops: CDR1 MNHEY, CDR2 SVGAGI. CDR3 in amino acids: CASTGRWTGTEKLFF. CDR3 nucleotides: TGTGCCAGCACCGGCAGATGGACAGGGACTGAAAAACTGTTTTTT.

V gene TRBV29-1 combines with J gene TRBJ1-1; D is perhaps TRBD1 (5 bases). CDR3 length: 11 residues. Germline V gene lookup returns CDR1 SQVTM and CDR2 ANQGSEA. Deletions cut 4 bases from V and 7 bases from J, with 10 bases between. The CDR3 sequence: CSVGRQIEAFF. The DNA of the CDR3 is TGCAGCGTTGGAAGACAGATTGAAGCTTTCTTT.

The genes are TRBV4-1 and TRBJ2-7; tentative D call: TRBD1 (5 bases). V was trimmed by 3 bases and J by 5 bases, leaving 11 bases between them. CDR1 and CDR2 from the germline V gene are MGHRA and YSYEKL. There are 13 residues in the CDR3. CDR3 DNA: TGCGCCAGCAGCCAGGACAAGGGAAACGAGCAGTACTTC. Protein product: CASSQDKGNEQYF.

The table lists this clonotype with a count of one. This sequence joins TRBV12-3 or TRBV12-4 and TRBJ1-1; tentatively, D is TRBD1 (5 bases). The CDR3 length is 15 residues. V shed 6 bases and J shed 0 bases, with 14 bases lying between them. DNA for the CDR3: TGTGCCAGCAGGGGGCTCGGTTACATGAACACTGAAGCTTTCTTT. Amino acids: CASRGLGYMNTEAFF.

The chain carries TRBV6-5 and TRBJ2-3; either TRBD1 or TRBD2 may fit D (5 bases each). Germline-derived CDR1 and CDR2 are MNHEY and SVGAGI. Trimming removed 0 bases at V and 5 bases at J, with 12 bases between. The CDR3 runs to 15 residues. The CDR3: CASSYSPGAVDTQYF. CDR3 nucleotide sequence: TGTGCCAGCAGTTACTCGCCCGGGGCCGTAGATACGCAGTATTTT.

The rearrangement joins TRBV7-6 to TRBJ2-7; possible D gene TRBD1, 5 bases. Between the trimmed V and J ends, which lost 1 base and 6 bases, there was a span of 10 bases. CDR3 length: 13 residues. CDR1 is SGHVS and CDR2 is FNYEAQ in the germline V gene. CDR3 sequence reads: CASSLGTGSEQYF. The CDR3 DNA sequence: TGTGCCAGCAGCTTAGGTACAGGCAGCGAGCAGTACTTC.

Many counts were recorded for this clonotype. The J gene is TRBJ1-1, the V gene TRBV28, with a weak D call TRBD1 (5 bases). CDR3 length equals 14 residues. Trimming cost V 5 bases and J 0 bases, with 10 bases left between them. CDR1 is MDHEN and CDR2 is SYDVKM in the germline V gene. This CDR3 reads CASSARQLNTEAFF. DNA of the CDR3: TGTGCCAGCAGTGCCCGACAGCTGAACACTGAAGCTTTCTTT.